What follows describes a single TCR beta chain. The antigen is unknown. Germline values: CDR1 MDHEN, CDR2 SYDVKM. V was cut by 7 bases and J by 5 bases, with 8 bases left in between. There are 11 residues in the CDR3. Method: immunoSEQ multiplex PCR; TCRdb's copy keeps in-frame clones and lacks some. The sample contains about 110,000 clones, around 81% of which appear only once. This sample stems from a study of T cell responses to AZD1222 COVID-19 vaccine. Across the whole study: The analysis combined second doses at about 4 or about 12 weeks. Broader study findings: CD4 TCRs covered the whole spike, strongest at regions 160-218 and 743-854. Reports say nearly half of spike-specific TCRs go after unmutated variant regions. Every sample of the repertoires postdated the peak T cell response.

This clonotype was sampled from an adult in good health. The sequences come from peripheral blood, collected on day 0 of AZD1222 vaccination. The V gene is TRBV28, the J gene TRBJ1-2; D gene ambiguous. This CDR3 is CASTGGYGYTF. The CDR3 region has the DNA TGTGCCAGCACGGGAGGATATGGCTACACCTTC.